The 16 T cell receptor beta chains in this list originate from one sample, sequenced in a study of T cells after yellow fever vaccination. TCRdb used MiXCR to reprocess the 5' RACE reads, holding one entry per CDR3 protein. The sample shows about 130,000 distinct CDR3 sequences, almost 9% of them seen only once. This specimen was CD8+ T cells sorted from PBMCs, taken on the day of the yellow fever booster vaccination. All receptors come from a man younger than 35 who received the YFV17D yellow fever vaccine.

The chain has TRBV27 and TRBJ1-6; TRBD1 is a possible D gene (5 bases). CDR1 MNHEY and CDR2 SMNVEV come from the germline V gene (reference sequence). Trimming took off 6 bases at V and 7 bases at J, with 13 bases between the two ends. The CDR3 loop spans 14 amino acids. CDR3 nucleotides: TGTGCCAGCAGATTCGGGGGGGGAAATTCACCCCTCCACTTT. Translated, it gives CASRFGGGNSPLHF.

The chain carries TRBV6-2 or TRBV6-3 and TRBJ2-1, with D possibly TRBD2 on 6 matching bases. CDR3 size: 13 residues. Deletions cut 2 bases from V and 6 bases from J, with 8 bases between. CDR1 is MNHEY, CDR2 SVGEGT, per germline. The CDR3 DNA sequence: TGTGCCAGCAGTTACCTTAGCGGCAATGAGCAGTTCTTC. It codes for CASSYLSGNEQFF.

This clonotype has ten or more counts. This chain links TRBV29-1 with TRBJ2-3; the D is unclear. The CDR3 spans 13 residues. Germline V CDR1 and CDR2: SQVTM, ANQGSEA. V was cut by 2 bases and J by 5 bases, with 11 bases left in between. The CDR3 protein is CSVEPDPGDTQYF. The CDR3 DNA is TGCAGCGTTGAACCCGATCCGGGAGATACGCAGTATTTT.

The J gene is TRBJ2-1, the V gene TRBV12-3 or TRBV12-4, with D perhaps being TRBD1 or TRBD2 (5 bases each). The CDR3 spans 13 residues. V was cut by 4 bases and J by 8 bases, with 12 bases left in between. CDR3 in amino acids: CASSSRGPYEQFF. The CDR3 DNA is TGTGCCAGCAGTTCCCGGGGCCCCTATGAGCAGTTCTTC.

V usage is TRBV9 and J usage is TRBJ2-3; D perhaps matches TRBD2 (6 bases). This CDR3 is built from 15 residues. Trimming cost V 3 bases and J 2 bases, with 13 bases left between them. Looked up from germline, CDR1 is SGDLS and CDR2 is YYNGEE. The CDR3 reads CASSGRGGDTDTQYF. CDR3 DNA: TGTGCCAGCAGCGGGCGGGGTGGTGACACAGATACGCAGTATTTT.

This clonotype was found a few times. The chain is built from TRBV5-5 and TRBJ2-7; 7 nucleotides line up with TRBD1. There are 15 residues in the CDR3. CDR1 and CDR2 from the germline V gene are SGHKS and YYEKEE (reference sequence). With V trimmed by 0 bases and J by 4 bases, 7 bases remained unmatched. The CDR3 coding sequence is TGTGCCAGCAGCTTGGCCCCGGGACAGCAGTACGAGCAGTACGTC. Residues: CASSLAPGQQYEQYV.

The V and J genes are TRBV4-3 and TRBJ2-6, with D hard to call. Trimming cost V 0 bases and J 2 bases, with 2 bases left between them. The CDR3 consists of 14 residues. CDR1 LGHNA and CDR2 YSLEER come from the germline V gene. As DNA, the CDR3 is TGCGCCAGCAGCCAAGATCCTGGGGCCAACGTCCTGACTTTC. This encodes CASSQDPGANVLTF.

This clonotype was seen a few times. This chain joins TRBV4-1 and TRBJ1-2; D may be TRBD1 (5 bases). The CDR3 runs 17 residues. The V gene lost 5 bases and the J gene lost 4 bases, with 23 bases spanning the gap. In germline, CDR1 is MGHRA, CDR2 YSYEKL. CDR3 residues: CASSLASTGTESYGYTF. As DNA, the CDR3 is TGCGCCAGCAGCTTAGCGTCGACCGGGACCGAGTCCTATGGCTACACCTTC.

Remarks on this clonotype: The junction shows a germline mismatch at one end, possibly a read error. The chain links TRBV6-1 to TRBJ1-6; D gene unclear. Germline V gene sequence: CDR1 MNHNS, CDR2 SASEGT. This CDR3 is 14 amino acids long. The CDR3 DNA follows: TGTGCCAGGAGTGAAGCGGGCTACGGGTCACCCCTCCACTTT. This gives the protein CARSEAGYGSPLHF.

The V call is TRBV4-2, the J call TRBJ1-1, with 9 bases lining up with TRBD1. Looked up from germline, CDR1 is LGHNA and CDR2 is YNFKEQ. The trim removed 7 bases at V and 4 bases at J, leaving 7 bases unmatched. The CDR3 extends over 14 amino acids. The CDR3 sequence: CASTPQGAGTEAFF. The CDR3 DNA follows: TGTGCCAGCACCCCACAGGGGGCAGGCACTGAAGCTTTCTTT.

The V call is TRBV4-3, the J call TRBJ2-6; perhaps D is TRBD1 or TRBD2 (5 bases each). Per germline, CDR1 LGHNA and CDR2 YSLEER. The V end lost 4 bases, the J end lost 1 base, and 20 bases lay between the germline ends. The CDR3 has 19 amino acids. The CDR3 DNA sequence: TGCGCCAGCAGCCTAGGAACCGGGACGGGCTATTCTGGGGCCAACGTCCTGACTTTC. Residues: CASSLGTGTGYSGANVLTF.

This clonotype has a handful of counts. The gene calls are TRBV7-8 and TRBJ1-1; possibly TRBD1 for D (6 bases). CDR1 and CDR2 (germline): SGHVS, FQNEAQ. The V end lost 1 base, the J end lost 4 bases, and 25 bases lay between the germline ends. The CDR3 covers 19 residues. CDR3 coding DNA: TGTGCCAGCAGCTTAGGGGAGGCAGGGGTAACCACTACGGGCACTGAAGCTTTCTTT. Protein product: CASSLGEAGVTTTGTEAFF.

This chain uses TRBV4-1 with TRBJ2-6; 7 nucleotides match TRBD1. The V gene's germline CDR1 is MGHRA and CDR2 YSYEKL. The CDR3 spans 19 residues. V gave up 4 bases and J gave up 4 bases; unmatched junction bases: 16. CDR3 nucleotide sequence: TGCGCCAGCAGCCCCTCTGGACAGGTCGCTACCGGGGGGGCCAACGTCCTGACTTTC. Translating it yields CASSPSGQVATGGANVLTF.

This clonotype was detected many times. This rearrangement joins TRBV19 to TRBJ2-1, with D uncertain. The CDR3 runs to 15 residues. Trimming removed 0 bases from V and 3 bases from J, with 9 bases in between. CDR1 is LNHDA and CDR2 is SQIVND in the germline V gene (reference sequence). CDR3 amino acids: CASSIDPLGYNEQFF. CDR3 in DNA: TGTGCCAGTAGTATAGACCCCCTGGGCTACAATGAGCAGTTCTTC.

This clonotype was detected many times. The chain carries TRBV4-1 and TRBJ1-6, with D perhaps TRBD1 (5 bases). V was pared by 6 bases and J by 4 bases, with 19 bases between. CDR3 length equals 17 residues. Looked up from germline, CDR1 is MGHRA and CDR2 is YSYEKL. CDR3 nucleotides: TGCGCCAGCAGGGCACCGGGGACCCTGGGATATAATTCACCCCTCCACTTT. This sequence encodes CASRAPGTLGYNSPLHF.

This clonotype was seen a handful of times. V is TRBV19 and J is TRBJ2-4; D might be TRBD1 (6 bases). The V end was cut by 5 bases, the J end by 8 bases, with 19 bases between. Germline assignment: CDR1 LNHDA and CDR2 SQIVND (reference sequence). This CDR3 is 15 amino acids long. DNA for the CDR3: TGTGCCAGTAGTCCGCCTTCAGGGGACCCAGACATTCAGTACTTC. Translating it yields CASSPPSGDPDIQYF.